Below are 24 T cell receptor beta chains sequenced from a single sample in a study of blood T cells in healthy people across ages. Sample-barcoded 5' priming and a J-beta primer mix drove a second PCR of roughly 6 to 12 cycles. Via MiXCR, TCRdb re-called the 5' RACE reads, giving one row per CDR3 protein. Of fewer than 2,000,000 distinct CDR3 sequences in the sample, about 31% were seen once. Sequencing input: blood. These receptors all stem from a woman younger than 45 in good health.

As for this clonotype: With a much larger clone just one base away, this may be a read error. The genes are TRBV12-3 or TRBV12-4 and TRBJ2-1; perhaps TRBD2 as D (6 bases). The CDR3 loop spans 15 amino acids. For the CDR3, the DNA is TGTGCCGGCAGTTTCGGGCTAGCGCGGACGGATGAGCAGTTCTTC. This translates into CAGSFGLARTDEQFF.

This clonotype was counted a few times. The V call is TRBV20-1, the J call TRBJ2-5; D possibly matches TRBD1 or TRBD2 (5 bases each). The end of the DNA aligns better with TRBJ2-7, so the J call may be wrong. The CDR3 loop spans 14 amino acids. CDR1 and CDR2 (germline): DFQATT, SNEGSKA (reference sequence). This CDR3 is CSASWGTPSHEQYF. The DNA of the CDR3 is TGCAGTGCTAGCTGGGGGACCCCGAGCCACGAGCAGTACTTC.

This clonotype showed up just once. The chain uses TRBV9 and TRBJ2-3, with D tentatively TRBD2 (7 bases). Looked up from germline, CDR1 is SGDLS and CDR2 is YYNGEE. CDR3 length: 17 amino acids. The V end lost 4 bases, the J end lost 4 bases, and 22 bases lay between the germline ends. CDR3 bases: TGTGCCAGCAGCCCAAGAGGGCGGGGGCCCCTCGCAGATACGCAGTATTTT. Its translation is CASSPRGRGPLADTQYF.

This clonotype was recorded a few times. This sequence joins TRBV7-9 and TRBJ1-5, with D tentatively TRBD1 (5 bases). Per germline, CDR1 SEHNR and CDR2 FQNEAQ (reference sequence). The CDR3 runs to 14 residues. Deletions cut 3 bases from V and 4 bases from J, with 10 bases between. In DNA form, the CDR3 reads TGTGCCAGCAGCTTCGGGGGAACAAATCAGCCCCAGCATTTT. Translated, it gives CASSFGGTNQPQHF.

The rearrangement joins TRBV27 to TRBJ2-1; D gene ambiguous. The CDR3 extends over 13 amino acids. The germline CDR1 and CDR2 sequences are MNHEY and SMNVEV (reference sequence). Deletions cut 5 bases from V and 9 bases from J, with 14 bases between. The CDR3 DNA is TGTGCCAGCAGTCTACCTGATTTGAGTGAGCAGTTCTTC. Translation gives CASSLPDLSEQFF.

This clonotype came up once. This chain uses TRBV5-1 with TRBJ1-2, with D unclear. The CDR3 is made up of 14 amino acids. Trimming took 1 base from V and 5 from J, leaving 12 bases between them. Per the germline V gene, CDR1 is SGHRS and CDR2 is YFSETQ. The DNA for the CDR3 is TGCGCCAGCAGCTTGCAAGCGGCAGAGTATGGCTACACCTTC. This sequence encodes CASSLQAAEYGYTF.

The chain uses TRBV13 and TRBJ2-4; D unclear. The DNA end is more similar to TRBJ2-7, so the J call may be wrong. Germline assignment: CDR1 PRHDT and CDR2 FYEKMQ (reference sequence). The CDR3 extends over 16 amino acids. The CDR3 loop is CASSFSRHERSYEQYF. The CDR3 DNA is TGTGCCAGCAGCTTTTCACGACACGAGAGATCCTACGAGCAGTACTTC.

The rearrangement uses TRBV10-3 and TRBJ2-3; either TRBD1 or TRBD2 may fit D (5 bases each). Looked up from germline, CDR1 is ENHRY and CDR2 is SYGVKD. The germline V and J ends were trimmed by 8 bases and 1 base, with 13 bases remaining between them. This CDR3 comprises 14 residues. The CDR3 loop is CAIGGRDGTDTQYF. CDR3 sequence (DNA): TGTGCCATCGGCGGCAGGGACGGCACAGATACGCAGTATTTT.

This clonotype was counted a few times. The CDR3 DNA reads TGTGCCAGCAAGGGGAGTGATGGCTACACCTTC. Amino acid sequence: CASKGSDGYTF. The chain has TRBV11-2 and TRBJ1-2, with D perhaps TRBD1 (5 bases). Trimming removed 7 bases from V and 6 bases from J, with 9 bases in between. In germline, CDR1 is SGHAT, CDR2 FQNNGV. This CDR3 is built from 11 residues. Variable domain in full (rest from reference TRBV11-2 and TRBJ1-2): EAGVAQSPRYKIIEKRQSVAFWCNPISGHATLYWYQQILGQGPKLLIQFQNNGVVDDSQLPKDRFSAERLKGVDSTLKIQPAKLEDSAVYLCASKGSDGYTFGSGTRLTVV.

CDR3 coding DNA: TGCGCCAGCAGCCAAGAGGTCCGGACAGGGGGGTTCTTC. Translation: CASSQEVRTGGFF. The chain couples TRBV4-1 to TRBJ2-1; the match to TRBD1 covers 10 bases. The CDR3 extends over 13 amino acids. Looked up from germline, CDR1 is MGHRA and CDR2 is YSYEKL. Germline trimming cut 0 bases from V and 15 bases from J; bases unmatched to any gene: 5.

DNA of the CDR3: TGTGCCAGCAGCTTCCGACTAGCGGGGGGGCCAGGACGGAGGGAGACCCAGTACTTC. It is translated as CASSFRLAGGPGRRETQYF. V is TRBV7-2 and J is TRBJ2-7; 14 bases map to TRBD2. The J call may be faulty, since TRBJ2-5 better matches the DNA end. Germline V gene lookup returns CDR1 SGHTA and CDR2 FQGNSA. This CDR3 has 19 residues.

In this sample, this clonotype turned up a few times. J is TRBJ2-1 and V is TRBV18, with a possible D match to TRBD2 (6 bases). V lost 6 bases and J 2 bases, leaving 11 bases between the germline ends. CDR3 length: 14 residues. Germline V gives CDR1 KGHSH, CDR2 LQKENI. CDR3 loop: CASSPGEPYNEQFF. CDR3 nucleotides: TGTGCCAGCTCCCCGGGGGAGCCCTACAATGAGCAGTTCTTC. Filled out from reference TRBV18 and TRBJ2-1, the complete variable domain reads NAGVMQNPRHLVRRRGQEARLRCSPMKGHSHVYWYRQLPEEGLKFMVYLQKENIIDESGMPKERFSAEFPKEGPSILRIQQVVRGDSAAYFCASSPGEPYNEQFFGPGTRLTVL.

This clonotype was counted a few times. The rearrangement links TRBV4-1 to TRBJ2-6; D gene uncertain. The CDR3 is 16 amino acids. V gave up 3 bases and J gave up 4 bases, with 13 bases separating them. The germline CDR1 and CDR2 sequences are MGHRA and YSYEKL. The CDR3 coding sequence is TGCGCCAGCAGCCATCACCCGACCAGGGGGGCCAACGTCCTGACTTTC. Translating gives CASSHHPTRGANVLTF.

There are many counts of this clonotype. V is TRBV29-1 and J is TRBJ1-5; tentatively, D is TRBD1 (6 bases). Trimming cost V 3 bases and J 7 bases, with 13 bases left between them. The CDR3 has 13 amino acids. Germline CDR1 reads SQVTM; CDR2 reads ANQGSEA. This chain's CDR3 is CSVEQGLGQPQHF. The CDR3 DNA is TGCAGCGTTGAGCAGGGGTTAGGGCAGCCCCAGCATTTT. The variable domain in full, completed from reference TRBV29-1 and TRBJ1-5, reads SAVISQKPSRDICQRGTSLTIQCQVDSQVTMMFWYRQQPGQSLTLIATANQGSEATYESGFVIDKFPISRPNLTFSTLTVSNMSPEDSSIYLCSVEQGLGQPQHFGDGTRLSIL.

The chain joins TRBV3-1 to TRBJ2-1; tentatively, D is TRBD1 or TRBD2 (5 bases each). The V and J ends lost 4 bases and 9 bases respectively, with 19 bases between them. The CDR3 consists of 15 residues. CDR1 and CDR2 (germline): LGHDT, YNNKEL (reference sequence). CDR3 protein: CASSRIPGAFGEQFF. Written as DNA, the CDR3 is TGTGCCAGCAGCCGAATTCCCGGGGCCTTTGGTGAGCAGTTCTTC.

This chain links TRBV27 with TRBJ2-4; the D is unclear. The length of the CDR3 is 15 residues. Germline V gene data show CDR1 as MNHEY and CDR2 as SMNVEV (reference sequence). V lost 6 bases and J 0 bases, leaving 12 bases between the germline ends. The CDR3, as DNA: TGTGCCAGCAGCCTCAATACCCTAGCCAAAAACATTCAGTACTTC. Amino acids: CASSLNTLAKNIQYF.

V is TRBV2 and J is TRBJ2-1, with D unresolved. Trimming shortened V by 6 bases and J by 7 bases, and 25 bases separated the two germline ends. The CDR3 has 17 residues. Germline-derived CDR1 and CDR2 are SNHLY and FYNNEI. The CDR3 DNA reads TGTGCCAGCAGACCATATGTCGCGGCACCATATGGGAATGAGCAGTTCTTC. Translated: CASRPYVAAPYGNEQFF.

A remark on this clonotype: A read error may account for a junction end that differs from germline. The J gene is TRBJ2-1, the V gene TRBV9; 11 positions match TRBD2. CDR3 length: 15 amino acids. Looked up from germline, CDR1 is SGDLS and CDR2 is YYNGEE. The CDR3 bases are TGTGCCGGCAGCGTTACTAGCGGGAGAATCCATGAGCAGTTCTTC. Its translation: CAGSVTSGRIHEQFF.

The V call is TRBV6-6, the J call TRBJ2-6; 10 nucleotides agree with TRBD1. Germline trimming cut 6 bases from V and 0 bases from J; bases unmatched to any gene: 2. The V gene's germline CDR1 is MNHNY and CDR2 SVGAGI (reference sequence). CDR3 size: 16 residues. DNA for the CDR3: TGTGCCAGCAGCCGGACAGGGGGCTCTGGGGCCAACGTCCTGACTTTC. This translates into CASSRTGGSGANVLTF.

This clonotype was detected only a few times. V gene TRBV20-1 combines with J gene TRBJ2-1, with D maybe TRBD1 (5 bases). Germline V gene sequence: CDR1 DFQATT, CDR2 SNEGSKA (reference sequence). Trimming pared 4 bases from V and 0 bases from J, leaving 16 bases between. The CDR3 has 16 residues. This CDR3 reads CSAKGRGFLSYNEQFF. The CDR3 DNA reads as TGCAGTGCTAAGGGGCGAGGATTCCTCTCCTACAATGAGCAGTTCTTC.

This chain links TRBV4-1 with TRBJ1-6; D is unresolved. Trimming left V 1 base short and J 7 bases short, with 17 bases between. The CDR3 is 17 residues long. The germline gives CDR1 MGHRA, CDR2 YSYEKL. The CDR3 here is CASSQGSFGVLNSPLHF. The CDR3 DNA reads as TGCGCCAGCAGCCAAGGCTCTTTTGGGGTATTGAATTCACCCCTCCACTTT.

The chain recombines TRBV2 with TRBJ2-3, with 13 positions matching TRBD2. Germline-derived CDR1 and CDR2 are SNHLY and FYNNEI. There are 17 residues in the CDR3. V dropped 4 bases and J dropped 0; count of bases not matched to a gene: 4. DNA for the CDR3: TGTGCCAGCAGTGGACTAGCGGGGGGTGAGAGCACAGATACGCAGTATTTT. It codes for CASSGLAGGESTDTQYF.

The rearrangement links TRBV6-1 to TRBJ2-3; 8 bases line up with TRBD2. CDR1 MNHNS and CDR2 SASEGT come from the germline V gene. The CDR3 contains 13 residues. Trimming removed 8 bases from V and 6 bases from J; junction bases left unmatched: 7. The CDR3 is CASCSGVADTQYF. The CDR3 bases are TGTGCCAGCTGTAGCGGGGTGGCGGATACGCAGTATTTT.

This sequence joins TRBV7-9 and TRBJ2-1; possible D gene TRBD2, 5 bases. V lost 2 bases, J lost 3 bases, and 11 bases lay in between. Germline values: CDR1 SEHNR, CDR2 FQNEAQ (reference sequence). The CDR3 sequence is 15 residues long. The CDR3, as DNA: TGTGCCAGCAGCTTATCGGGGTTCCTCTACAATGAGCAGTTCTTC. Translating gives CASSLSGFLYNEQFF.